The clone carrying this TCR beta chain showed up many times. Its antigen is still unknown. V shed 4 bases, J shed 5 bases, and the junction held 13 bases outside the gene matches. This CDR3 has 16 amino acids. Germline-derived CDR1 and CDR2 are SQVTM and ANQGSEA. Samples came from axillary lymph nodes draining the breast cancer. The sample originates from a study of breast tumors, draining lymph nodes, adjacent tissues. Points from the study as a whole: Luminal-like breast cancer showed significantly greater tumor-nontumor repertoire similarity than basal-like breast cancer did. Data only fit, rather than demonstrated, lymph node origin of most tumor T cells.

Each CDR3 protein is one row after TCRdb ran MiXCR on the multiplex PCR reads. The table records some 140,000 distinct CDR3 sequences, 21% of them present only once. Sequencing was carried out using axillary lymph node tissue. This TCR derives from a female donor with breast cancer. Some clones in this sample may be carry-over from other donors' samples. The chain has TRBV29-1 and TRBJ2-2, with 7 positions matching TRBD1. Here the CDR3 reads CSVVFPRQGETGELFF. The CDR3 bases are TGCAGCGTTGTCTTCCCGAGACAGGGTGAGACCGGGGAGCTGTTTTTT.